These 20 T cell receptor beta chains came from one sample sequenced in a study of blood T cell repertoires in COVID-19. The table came from immunoSEQ multiplex PCR; TCRdb's copy has only in-frame clones and leaves some out. The sample contains 280,000 or so clones, approximately 90% of which appear only once. Sequencing was done on a sample of peripheral blood. These receptors all stem from a woman aged 25 to 39 who had recovered from COVID-19.

The CDR3 loop reads CASSYGESNQPQHF. The DNA for the CDR3 is TGTGCCAGCAGTTACGGGGAGAGCAATCAGCCCCAGCATTTT. V is TRBV6-2 or TRBV6-3 and J is TRBJ1-5, with D unresolved. Germline-derived CDR1 and CDR2 are MNHEY and SVGEGT. The CDR3 loop spans 14 amino acids. The ends were cut back, 2 bases at V and 1 base at J, with 6 bases in the middle.

V usage is TRBV19 and J usage is TRBJ1-1; D unclear. The length of the CDR3 is 13 residues. Germline loops: CDR1 LNHDA, CDR2 SQIVND (reference sequence). Trimming left V 4 bases short and J 2 bases short, with 8 bases between. The CDR3 coding sequence is TGTGCCAGTAGTAGGGAGACCAACACTGAAGCTTTCTTT. It is translated as CASSRETNTEAFF.

The rearrangement joins TRBV3-1 (or the pseudogene TRBV3-2) to TRBJ1-2, with 7 positions matching TRBD1. Germline V gene data show CDR1 as LGHDT and CDR2 as YNNKEL (reference sequence). V shed 2 bases, J shed 0 bases, and the junction held 15 bases outside the gene matches. The CDR3 runs to 19 residues. The CDR3 loop reads CASSQSKGGRTPTNYGYTF. The CDR3 region has the DNA TGTGCCAGCAGCCAATCCAAAGGGGGCCGCACACCTACTAACTATGGCTACACCTTC.

This clone has a single count. The rearrangement joins TRBV11-2 to TRBJ1-2; 9 positions agree with TRBD1. V trimming: 5 bases; J trimming: 5 bases; junction bases outside the gene matches: 3. Looked up from germline, CDR1 is SGHAT and CDR2 is FQNNGV. The CDR3 is 13 amino acids. For the CDR3, the DNA is TGTGCCAGCAGCCAAGGGACAGGGTATGGCTACACCTTC. Its protein product is CASSQGTGYGYTF.

The CDR3 region is CSASWAGGIHNEQFF. The CDR3 region has the DNA TGCAGTGCTAGTTGGGCGGGGGGCATCCACAATGAGCAGTTCTTC. The rearrangement links TRBV20-1 to TRBJ2-1; 8 nucleotides line up with TRBD2. Germline V gene sequence: CDR1 DFQATT, CDR2 SNEGSKA (reference sequence). V lost 3 bases and J lost 5; bases outside the gene matches: 9. The CDR3 consists of 15 residues.

V gene TRBV2 combines with J gene TRBJ2-7, with 15 bases lining up with TRBD2. The CDR3 is 16 amino acids. V was clipped by 6 bases and J by 2 bases; unmatched bases: 5. Germline V gene sequence: CDR1 SNHLY, CDR2 FYNNEI. This CDR3 is CASRRTSGGETYEQYF. The DNA of the CDR3 is TGTGCCAGCAGGCGGACTAGCGGGGGGGAGACCTACGAGCAGTACTTC. The complete variable domain, with remaining parts taken from reference TRBV2 and TRBJ2-7, reads EPEVTQTPSHQVTQMGQEVILRCVPISNHLYFYWYRQILGQKVEFLVSFYNNEISEKSEIFDDQFSVERPDGSNFTLKIRSTKLEDSAMYFCASRRTSGGETYEQYFGPGTRLTVT.

The chain combines TRBV6-5 with TRBJ1-2; weak D call: TRBD1 (5 bases). This CDR3 comprises 15 residues. V shed 7 bases and J shed 3 bases, with 18 bases lying between them. Germline lookup yields CDR1 MNHEY and CDR2 SVGAGI. The CDR3 coding sequence is TGTGCCAGCACCTCCGGTGGGGGGGTGGACTATGGCTACACCTTC. It is translated as CASTSGGGVDYGYTF.

J is TRBJ1-1 and V is TRBV4-1; TRBD1 agrees at 10 bases. V lost 4 bases to trimming and J lost 7 bases; unmatched junction nucleotides: 3. Germline lookup yields CDR1 MGHRA and CDR2 YSYEKL. This CDR3 is 13 amino acids long. CDR3 nucleotide sequence: TGCGCCAGCAGCCGGGGACAGGGGAGTGAAGCTTTCTTT. Its protein is CASSRGQGSEAFF.

The rearrangement joins TRBV29-1 to TRBJ2-5; TRBD1 might be the D (6 bases). The CDR3 sequence is 13 residues long. CDR1 is SQVTM and CDR2 is ANQGSEA in the germline V gene. Trimming removed 6 bases from V and 5 bases from J, with 16 bases in between. Here the CDR3 reads CSVILAGVETQYF. CDR3 coding DNA: TGCAGCGTCATCCTAGCAGGGGTCGAGACCCAGTACTTC.

The chain uses TRBV9 and TRBJ1-6; D remains ambiguous. The CDR3 loop spans 14 amino acids. Germline CDR1 and CDR2: SGDLS and YYNGEE. V lost 1 base to trimming and J lost 10 bases, with 12 bases between them. The CDR3 region is CASSVNTVQSPLHF. CDR3 nucleotide sequence: TGTGCCAGCAGCGTAAACACCGTACAGTCACCCCTCCACTTT. Based on the CDR3 plus reference TRBV9 and TRBJ1-6, the full variable domain is DSGVTQTPKHLITATGQRVTLRCSPRSGDLSVYWYQQSLDQGLQFLIQYYNGEERAKGNILERFSAQQFPDLHSELNLSSLELGDSALYFCASSVNTVQSPLHFGNGTRLTVT.

The rearrangement links TRBV6-5 to TRBJ1-1, with D possibly matching TRBD1 (5 bases). The V gene's germline CDR1 is MNHEY and CDR2 SVGAGI. This CDR3 is 14 amino acids long. V was cut by 6 bases and J by 0 bases, with 11 bases left in between. CDR3 protein: CASRDSEMNTEAFF. The DNA for the CDR3 is TGTGCCAGCAGAGACAGCGAGATGAACACTGAAGCTTTCTTT.

The chain employs TRBV28 and TRBJ2-1; D might be TRBD2 (6 bases). V was clipped by 6 bases and J by 9 bases, with 21 bases between them. This CDR3 is built from 15 residues. CDR1 and CDR2 from the germline V gene are MDHEN and SYDVKM. The CDR3 DNA reads as TGTGCCAGCAGCAGACTTAGCGGCCTATATACTGAGCAGTTCTTC. Protein sequence: CASSRLSGLYTEQFF.

This sequence joins TRBV7-9 and TRBJ2-2; D is ambiguous. CDR3 length equals 13 residues. V was shortened by 1 base and J by 4 bases, with 4 bases between the two germline ends. CDR1 SEHNR and CDR2 FQNEAQ come from the germline V gene (reference sequence). Here the CDR3 DNA reads TGTGCCAGCAGCTTAGACAGCACCGGGGAGCTGTTTTTT. Translation gives CASSLDSTGELFF.

This chain links TRBV5-1 with TRBJ2-3, with a possible D match to TRBD2 (6 bases). This CDR3 region has 14 residues. The germline V and J ends were trimmed by 2 bases and 3 bases, with 10 bases remaining between them. The V gene's germline CDR1 is SGHRS and CDR2 YFSETQ. The CDR3 loop is CASSFGGRTDTQYF. CDR3 nucleotide sequence: TGCGCCAGCAGCTTTGGGGGGAGGACAGATACGCAGTATTTT.

This chain uses TRBV5-1 with TRBJ1-2; 10 nucleotides match TRBD1. Losses at the gene ends were 4 bases for V and 4 bases for J; bases not matched to a gene: 7. The CDR3 sequence is 15 residues long. The germline CDR1 and CDR2 sequences are SGHRS and YFSETQ. The CDR3 sequence: CASSVRQGAFYGYTF. The CDR3, as DNA: TGCGCCAGCAGCGTACGACAGGGGGCTTTCTATGGCTACACCTTC.

CDR3 bases: TGCGCCAGCAGCTTAGGGGATCGGTACGAGCAGTACTTC. Protein product: CASSLGDRYEQYF. The rearrangement uses TRBV5-1 and TRBJ2-7, with D tentatively TRBD1 (5 bases). The V gene lost 2 bases and the J gene lost 4 bases, with 10 bases spanning the gap. Germline V lookup: CDR1 SGHRS, CDR2 YFSETQ. The CDR3 totals 13 residues.

This chain links TRBV7-2 with TRBJ2-1; D is undetermined. Germline CDR1 and CDR2: SGHTA and FQGNSA. The V end lost 5 bases, the J end lost 10 bases, and 9 bases lay between the germline ends. The CDR3 sequence is 11 residues long. The CDR3 DNA reads TGTGCCAGCAGCCTTATCGAGGAGCAGTTCTTC. It yields the protein CASSLIEEQFF.

The chain combines TRBV6-6 with TRBJ1-2; 9 bases are a match to TRBD1. The germline CDR1 and CDR2 sequences are MNHNY and SVGAGI (reference sequence). The junction had 6 bases not matched to a gene; V was cut back by 6 bases and J by 4 bases. This CDR3 contains 14 residues. In nucleotides, the CDR3 is TGTGCCAGCAGAATGGACAGGGGACCCTATGGCTACACCTTC. Encoded protein: CASRMDRGPYGYTF.

The chain uses TRBV10-3 and TRBJ1-1; 9 bases match TRBD1. The CDR3 is 15 residues long. Germline CDR1 and CDR2: ENHRY and SYGVKD. Trimming cost V 8 bases and J 3 bases; bases outside gene matches: 10. The CDR3 here is CAIGEQGALDTEAFF. The CDR3 DNA sequence: TGTGCCATCGGGGAACAGGGGGCGCTTGACACTGAAGCTTTCTTT.

V is TRBV27 and J is TRBJ2-7; D is unresolved. The CDR3 has 11 amino acids. Trimming pared 5 bases from V and 7 bases from J, leaving 9 bases between. Per the germline V gene, CDR1 is MNHEY and CDR2 is SMNVEV (reference sequence). CDR3 region: CASSANREQYF. The CDR3, as DNA: TGTGCCAGCAGTGCGAACCGTGAGCAGTACTTC.